This T cell receptor beta chain stems from a study of identifying expanded T cells in peripheral blood. Healthy donors had no documented immune events, such as infections, while sampled. Comments on this clone: What it binds is not known.

The data were produced by immunoSEQ multiplex PCR, yet TCRdb's version contains in-frame clones alone and is incomplete. This table has roughly 61,000 clones, 89% appearing once. Notes on the study in general: Across healthy donors, higher total template counts meant significantly greater approximately 2-week count variance.

The CDR3 sequence is 15 residues long. The germline V gene encodes CDR1 MNHNS and CDR2 SASEGT. After removal of 5 bases from V and 2 bases from J, the junction contained 8 bases not matched to a gene. The clonotype originates from a person between 18 and 75 years old in good health. The chain is built from TRBV6-1 and TRBJ2-5, with 7 bases aligning to TRBD1. The sample taken for sequencing was blood. DNA for the CDR3: TGTGCCAGCAGTATACAGGGACAGTTTCAAGAGACCCAGTACTTC. Residues: CASSIQGQFQETQYF.